This paragraph covers one TCR beta chain sequence. No antigen is known for it. PCR employed 60 Vbeta and 13 Jbeta primers. Generated by immunoSEQ multiplex PCR, the TCRdb table keeps only in-frame clones and is missing some. The sample contains 80,000 to 100,000 clones, approximately 77% of which appear only once. The sample originates from a study of cytomegalovirus exposure and HLA in healthy donors. About the research overall: A prior study identified 110 million or so unique TCR beta sequences from 200 million or so T cells. Study-wide points: In a later analysis, common viral pathogens appeared linked to several of the most significant clusters. A later analysis revealed that TCR association rates differed between HLA loci, peaking at DRB1 and bottoming out at HLA-C. The dataset shows that most TCR sequences were rare, while some public TCRs occurred in many donors.

Per the germline V gene, CDR1 is SGDLS and CDR2 is YYNGEE. Losses at the gene ends were 0 bases for V and 2 bases for J; bases not matched to a gene: 5. This CDR3 comprises 16 residues. The source material was PBMCs. The rearrangement joins TRBV9 to TRBJ2-3; the match to TRBD2 covers 8 bases. The receptor's source is a human donor in good health. CDR3 bases: TGTGCCAGCAGCGTAGTTACGGGGGGGTCCACAGATACGCAGTATTTT. Residues: CASSVVTGGSTDTQYF.